Presented here are 27 T cell receptor beta chains from one specimen sequenced in a study of regulatory T cells in long-lasting Graves disease (dated by TCRdb to the early 2020s). The sample's time point label, in plain terms: newly diagnosed GD, antithyroid drugs for less than 3 months. RNA was extracted from PBMCs in TRIzol for both TCR sequencing and RNA sequencing. Libraries were made using multiplex PCR. TCRdb shows the sequencer as Illumina HiSeq 4000. iRepertoire HTBI primers and Arm-PCR amplification of CDR3 regions were used to construct TCR beta libraries. Starting from the raw public reads, TCRdb applied fastp trimming at Q25, assembled clones with MiXCR and retained in-frame beta chains. Entries are consolidated by CDR3 protein sequence, retaining the most common genes and DNA. This sample lists around 500,000 distinct CDR3 sequences; about 12% were detected once. The ten most abundant clones make up roughly 8.9% of the sample.

These data also formed part of another study, on T cells in Graves' hyperthyroidism and ophthalmopathy.

Sequencing was performed on peripheral blood mononuclear cells (PBMCs), taken at new diagnosis, from a patient treated with antithyroid drugs. The receptors stem from a woman aged 30 to 39 with Graves disease. Donor details come from another sample of the same person, matched by shared clones.

The V gene is TRBV6-2 or TRBV6-3, the J gene TRBJ2-1; D unresolved. Germline V gene data show CDR1 as MNHEY and CDR2 as SVGEGT. With 4 bases removed from V and 6 bases from J, the gap between germline ends came to 10 bases. The CDR3 has 13 amino acids. CDR3 residues: CASSSPVANEQFF. In nucleotides, the CDR3 is TGTGCCAGCAGTTCCCCCGTGGCCAATGAGCAGTTCTTC.

The V call is TRBV20-1, the J call TRBJ2-1, with TRBD2 identical over 12 bases. V trimming: 1 base; J trimming: 13 bases; junction bases outside the gene matches: 8. Germline V gene sequence: CDR1 DFQATT, CDR2 SNEGSKA (reference sequence). CDR3 size: 14 residues. CDR3 DNA sequence: TGCAGTGCTAGAGGGACTAGCGGGGCAAGCTCACAGTTCTTC. Its protein product is CSARGTSGASSQFF.

This clonotype was found many times. The V gene is TRBV29-1, the J gene TRBJ2-5; D gene ambiguous. The ends were cut back, 6 bases at V and 2 bases at J, with 7 bases in the middle. Germline V gives CDR1 SQVTM, CDR2 ANQGSEA. The CDR3 is 11 amino acids. The CDR3 region is CSVARQETQYF. The CDR3 region has the DNA TGCAGCGTCGCTCGGCAAGAGACCCAGTACTTC.

This clonotype showed up just a few times. The rearrangement uses TRBV5-6 and TRBJ2-1, with 11 bases lining up with TRBD1. This CDR3 is 16 amino acids long. With 4 bases clipped from V and 4 bases from J, the junction kept 7 bases outside the gene matches. Germline CDR1 is SGHDT and CDR2 is YYEEEE. DNA of the CDR3: TGTGCCAGCAGCCAAGTGGGACAGGGGGATTACAATGAGCAGTTCTTC. Its protein product is CASSQVGQGDYNEQFF.

This clonotype was seen at least ten times. J is TRBJ1-2 and V is TRBV5-1; D gene unclear. The ends were cut back, 1 base at V and 5 bases at J, with 9 bases in the middle. This CDR3 has 13 residues. CDR1 is SGHRS, CDR2 YFSETQ, per germline. CDR3 nucleotides: TGCGCCAGCAGCTTGAGACCGATGTATGGCTACACCTTC. Residues: CASSLRPMYGYTF. Full variable domain (remainder filled in from reference TRBV5-1 and TRBJ1-2): KAGVTQTPRYLIKTRGQQVTLSCSPISGHRSVSWYQQTPGQGLQFLFEYFSETQRNKGNFPGRFSGRQFSNSRSEMNVSTLELGDSALYLCASSLRPMYGYTFGSGTRLTVV.

This clonotype was seen a handful of times. V is TRBV4-1 and J is TRBJ2-7; tentatively, D is TRBD1 (5 bases). The V and J ends lost 1 base and 5 bases respectively, with 12 bases between them. The CDR3 runs to 14 residues. Germline-derived CDR1 and CDR2 are MGHRA and YSYEKL. Written as DNA, the CDR3 is TGCGCCAGCAGCCAAGTAGGGCAGGGCAACGAGCAGTACTTC. Its protein product is CASSQVGQGNEQYF.

Only a few counts were recorded for this clonotype. The chain recombines TRBV20-1 with TRBJ1-2, with 7 bases matching TRBD1. The length of the CDR3 is 13 residues. V lost 1 base and J lost 7; bases outside the gene matches: 6. The V gene's germline CDR1 is DFQATT and CDR2 SNEGSKA (reference sequence). The CDR3 DNA reads as TGCAGTGCTAGAGCTGGGACAGAACGTGGCTACACCTTC. Translated: CSARAGTERGYTF.

This clonotype was recorded at least ten times. The chain recombines TRBV20-1 with TRBJ2-7, with D perhaps being TRBD1 or TRBD2 (5 bases each). The CDR3 length is 13 residues. V lost 6 bases, J lost 2 bases, and 14 bases lay in between. CDR1 DFQATT and CDR2 SNEGSKA come from the germline V gene (reference sequence). Here the CDR3 reads CSATRDRTYEQYF. In nucleotides, the CDR3 is TGCAGTGCAACCCGGGACCGAACCTACGAGCAGTACTTC.

This rearrangement joins TRBV25-1 to TRBJ2-5; 8 nucleotides agree with TRBD1. Germline-derived CDR1 and CDR2 are MGHDK and SYGVNS. This CDR3 is built from 13 residues. V shed 8 bases, J shed 4 bases, and the junction held 6 bases outside the gene matches. The CDR3 nucleotides read TGTGCCAGCCTAGGGACAGGAGGAGAGACCCAGTACTTC. It encodes CASLGTGGETQYF. The entire variable domain, with the rest obtained from reference TRBV25-1 and TRBJ2-5, is as follows: EADIYQTPRYLVIGTGKKITLECSQTMGHDKMYWYQQDPGMELHLIHYSYGVNSTEKGDLSSESTVSRIRTEHFPLTLESARPSHTSQYLCASLGTGGETQYFGPGTRLLVL.

This clonotype was counted at least ten times. The chain carries TRBV10-2 and TRBJ1-2; D possibly corresponds to TRBD1 (5 bases). The germline V gene has CDR1 WSHSY and CDR2 SAAADI. V dropped 6 bases and J dropped 8 bases, with 22 bases sitting between them. This CDR3 has 15 residues. The chain's CDR3 is CASRGQAGRGAGYTF. In nucleotides, the CDR3 is TGCGCCAGCAGGGGGCAAGCGGGACGTGGAGCAGGCTACACCTTC.

This clonotype was counted many times. The chain employs TRBV29-1 and TRBJ1-3; D is ambiguous. Germline loops: CDR1 SQVTM, CDR2 ANQGSEA. The CDR3 loop spans 13 amino acids. Trimming shortened V by 6 bases and J by 1 base, and 10 bases separated the two germline ends. The CDR3 sequence: CSVEAHSGNTIYF. Here the CDR3 DNA reads TGCAGCGTGGAGGCTCATTCTGGAAACACCATATATTTT.

This clonotype appeared a few times. The chain has TRBV7-2 and TRBJ2-2; D perhaps matches TRBD2 (5 bases). V was pared by 1 base and J by 0 bases, with 12 bases between. The CDR3 loop spans 17 amino acids. CDR1 is SGHTA and CDR2 is FQGNSA in the germline V gene. Here the CDR3 DNA reads TGTGCCAGCAGCTTAGGTCCCAGCGGAACGAACACCGGGGAGCTGTTTTTT. Amino acids: CASSLGPSGTNTGELFF.

The rearrangement links TRBV18 to TRBJ2-5; D ambiguous. The CDR3 has 14 residues. V was pared by 0 bases and J by 1 base, with 6 bases between. Germline CDR1 is KGHSH and CDR2 is LQKENI. The CDR3 nucleotides are TGTGCCAGCTCACCACCCCCGGCCCAAGAGACCCAGTACTTC. It encodes CASSPPPAQETQYF.

This clonotype was observed at least ten times. The V gene is TRBV12-3 or TRBV12-4, the J gene TRBJ1-1; a weak D match, TRBD1 (6 bases). The germline V and J ends were trimmed by 6 bases and 7 bases, with 15 bases remaining between them. There are 13 residues in the CDR3. CDR3 sequence (DNA): TGTGCCAGCAGGCGGCAGGGGCATGTTGAAGCTTTCTTT. This encodes CASRRQGHVEAFF.

For the CDR3, the DNA is TGTGCCAGCAGCTTAGCTTCTTCGATAGCGACCGGGGAGCTGTTTTTT. Translating it yields CASSLASSIATGELFF. This chain connects TRBV7-8 to TRBJ2-2, with D possibly being TRBD2 (5 bases). CDR3 length equals 16 residues. V dropped 0 bases and J dropped 5 bases, with 13 bases sitting between them. Germline V gives CDR1 SGHVS, CDR2 FQNEAQ. The full variable domain, its missing parts supplied by reference TRBV7-8 and TRBJ2-2, is GAGVSQSPRYKVAKRGQDVALRCDPISGHVSLFWYQQALGQGPEFLTYFQNEAQLDKSGLPSDRFFAERPEGSVSTLKIQRTQQEDSAVYLCASSLASSIATGELFFGEGSRLTVL.

The table lists this clonotype with a few counts. The CDR3 DNA is TGTGCCAGCAGTAAAGGGGGGGGCACTGAAGCTTTCTTT. This encodes CASSKGGGTEAFF. V is TRBV6-1 and J is TRBJ1-1; possible D gene TRBD1, 6 bases. The CDR3 runs 13 residues. Deletions cut 5 bases from V and 4 bases from J, with 11 bases between. The germline V gene encodes CDR1 MNHNS and CDR2 SASEGT.

This clonotype was seen more than once but under ten times. The chain is built from TRBV18 and TRBJ1-4, with D unresolved. This CDR3 is 15 amino acids long. CDR1 is KGHSH and CDR2 is LQKENI in the germline V gene. The ends were cut back, 3 bases at V and 3 bases at J, with 11 bases in the middle. In nucleotides, the CDR3 is TGTGCCAGCTCACCTCAAAGTGGGGCTAATGAAAAACTGTTTTTT. It is translated as CASSPQSGANEKLFF.

In its sample, this clonotype was seen a few times. A much larger clone lies a single base off, so this may be a read error. This chain connects TRBV2 to TRBJ2-2; D uncertain. The V gene's germline CDR1 is SNHLY and CDR2 FYNNEI. V shed 7 bases and J shed 6 bases, with 15 bases lying between them. This CDR3 region has 14 residues. Written as DNA, the CDR3 is TGTGCCAGCATAGGTGGGGAATACGCCGGGGAGCTGTTTTTT. Translating gives CASIGGEYAGELFF.

CDR3: CASSVALPGQRNQPQHF. CDR3 nucleotides: TGTGCCAGCAGTGTAGCGCTCCCTGGACAGCGAAATCAGCCCCAGCATTTT. The rearrangement joins TRBV2 to TRBJ1-5; a weak D match, TRBD1 (6 bases). The CDR3 has 17 amino acids. Trimming left V 4 bases short and J 4 bases short, with 20 bases between. Germline CDR1 SNHLY, CDR2 FYNNEI.

There are many counts of this clonotype. J is TRBJ2-7 and V is TRBV9, with a weak D call TRBD1 (5 bases). V was trimmed by 0 bases and J by 6 bases, leaving 16 bases between them. The CDR3 contains 15 residues. Germline CDR1 is SGDLS and CDR2 is YYNGEE. This chain's CDR3 is CASSVVSTGIGEQYF. In nucleotides, the CDR3 is TGTGCCAGCAGCGTAGTAAGTACAGGCATTGGCGAGCAGTACTTC.

In its sample, this clonotype was seen many times. V and J are TRBV5-1 and TRBJ1-1; D is unresolved. This CDR3 has 14 amino acids. Germline lookup yields CDR1 SGHRS and CDR2 YFSETQ. Trimming cost V 4 bases and J 1 base, with 11 bases left between them. CDR3: CASSTRTENTEAFF. In DNA form, the CDR3 reads TGCGCCAGCAGCACTAGGACCGAGAACACTGAAGCTTTCTTT.

The gene calls are TRBV7-9 and TRBJ2-7, with D hard to call. The V gene's germline CDR1 is SEHNR and CDR2 FQNEAQ (reference sequence). Trimming took 5 bases from V and 6 from J, leaving 20 bases between them. The CDR3 length is 15 residues. CDR3 sequence (DNA): TGTGCCAGCAGCCCGGCTGTTATCACTTCTGGCGAGCAGTACTTC. Translating it yields CASSPAVITSGEQYF. Filled out from reference TRBV7-9 and TRBJ2-7, the complete variable domain reads DTGVSQNPRHKITKRGQNVTFRCDPISEHNRLYWYRQTLGQGPEFLTYFQNEAQLEKSRLLSDRFSAERPKGSFSTLEIQRTEQGDSAMYLCASSPAVITSGEQYFGPGTRLTVT.

This clonotype was counted many times. The rearrangement uses TRBV9 and TRBJ2-2; tentatively, D is TRBD1 (6 bases). This CDR3 is built from 17 residues. The V and J ends lost 2 bases and 5 bases respectively, with 19 bases between them. Germline CDR1 is SGDLS and CDR2 is YYNGEE. The CDR3 region is CASSVTTGTMRTGELFF. In DNA form, the CDR3 reads TGTGCCAGCAGCGTCACGACCGGGACAATGAGGACCGGGGAGCTGTTTTTT.

The chain links TRBV9 to TRBJ2-2, with a weak D call TRBD1 (6 bases). Germline V gene lookup returns CDR1 SGDLS and CDR2 YYNGEE. V was trimmed by 1 base and J by 5 bases, leaving 15 bases between them. This CDR3 has 16 amino acids. This CDR3 reads CASSVLGTPSTGELFF. DNA of the CDR3: TGTGCCAGCAGCGTATTGGGGACACCATCAACCGGGGAGCTGTTTTTT. The full variable domain, with the rest looked up from reference TRBV9 and TRBJ2-2, is DSGVTQTPKHLITATGQRVTLRCSPRSGDLSVYWYQQSLDQGLQFLIQYYNGEERAKGNILERFSAQQFPDLHSELNLSSLELGDSALYFCASSVLGTPSTGELFFGEGSRLTVL.

V usage is TRBV6-1 and J usage is TRBJ1-5; tentatively, D is TRBD1 (5 bases). Deletions cut 11 bases from V and 6 bases from J, with 17 bases between. The germline CDR1 and CDR2 sequences are MNHNS and SASEGT. The CDR3 loop spans 13 amino acids. The CDR3 sequence: CALSRGGVQPQHF. The CDR3 nucleotides are TGTGCCTTATCAAGGGGAGGCGTTCAGCCCCAGCATTTT.

Many counts were recorded for this clonotype. The chain carries TRBV15 and TRBJ1-2; D perhaps matches TRBD1 (6 bases). The V end was cut by 5 bases, the J end by 6 bases, with 19 bases between. Germline assignment: CDR1 LNHNV and CDR2 YYDKDF (reference sequence). CDR3 size: 15 residues. CDR3 bases: TGTGCCACCAGCCTTGTGGGAGGGGGAAATGATGGCTACACCTTC. Translated, it gives CATSLVGGGNDGYTF.

The sample holds many counts of this clonotype. CDR3 DNA: TGTGCCATCAGTGACGGGCGGGAGGCCAATGAGCAGTTCTTC. Translation gives CAISDGREANEQFF. The rearrangement links TRBV10-3 to TRBJ2-1; TRBD2 matches at 8 bases. V was clipped by 3 bases and J by 6 bases; unmatched bases: 4. The CDR3 has 14 amino acids. Per germline, CDR1 ENHRY and CDR2 SYGVKD.